This T cell receptor (beta chain) appears in the sequencing data of a study of OX40 agonist ivuxolimab in advanced cancers. Study-wide background: Partial responses were recorded for three patients, including one with hepatocellular carcinoma and two with cutaneous melanoma. Points from the study as a whole: The study observed clonal expansion of CD4+ and CD8+ blood T cells by week 6 at 0.1 to 3.0 mg/kg. Expanded clones belonging to CD8+ T cells outnumbered, on average, those of CD4+.

The germline V gene has CDR1 LNHNV and CDR2 YYDKDF (reference sequence). Trimming removed 0 bases at V and 0 bases at J, with 6 bases between. The CDR3 loop spans 15 amino acids. Concerning this clone itself: Its antigen remains unidentified.

Blood draws occurred at baseline, cycle 4 day 1, and cycle 7 day 1. Libraries were prepared by immunoSEQ multiplex PCR; TCRdb keeps only in-frame clonotypes and omits some of them. The table lists approximately 35,000 clones, around 90% of them singletons. The chain couples TRBV15 to TRBJ1-3, with D unclear. This TCR was recovered from an adult with an advanced solid tumor such as melanoma, head and neck, liver or kidney cancer. The sample consisted of CD4+ or CD8+ T cells sorted from blood, taken in a trial of the OX40 agonist ivuxolimab. CDR3 amino acids: CATSRDQHSGNTIYF. The CDR3 bases are TGTGCCACCAGCAGAGATCAGCACTCTGGAAACACCATATATTTT.